The source of this TCR beta chain is a study of blood T cell repertoires in COVID-19. Study in general: In each case, the material was cDNA or gDNA derived from T cells, B-cell-depleted T cells, or PBMCs.

Germline assignment: CDR1 MNHEY and CDR2 SVGAGI. CDR3 length: 14 residues. Trimming stripped 7 bases from V and 2 bases from J, with 13 bases between. Authors' processing steps: Amplification with reference gene primers provided the estimates of nucleated cell counts. Profiling relied on immunoSEQ multiplex PCR, and the TCRdb table lists in-frame clones only, not all of them. V and J calls plus clone size are reproduced from that table; the DNA served to infer D and trimming. The repertoire has about 190,000 clones, 80% to 90% of them found once; the top ten carry around 1.1%. This chain uses TRBV6-5 with TRBJ2-3, with D possibly being TRBD2 (7 bases). Sequencing was done on a sample of peripheral blood. The sequence derives from a man in his thirties or forties with acute or convalescent COVID-19. DNA of the CDR3: TGTGCCAGCAACCCCGCGGGGGCCACAGATACGCAGTATTTT. Translated: CASNPAGATDTQYF.